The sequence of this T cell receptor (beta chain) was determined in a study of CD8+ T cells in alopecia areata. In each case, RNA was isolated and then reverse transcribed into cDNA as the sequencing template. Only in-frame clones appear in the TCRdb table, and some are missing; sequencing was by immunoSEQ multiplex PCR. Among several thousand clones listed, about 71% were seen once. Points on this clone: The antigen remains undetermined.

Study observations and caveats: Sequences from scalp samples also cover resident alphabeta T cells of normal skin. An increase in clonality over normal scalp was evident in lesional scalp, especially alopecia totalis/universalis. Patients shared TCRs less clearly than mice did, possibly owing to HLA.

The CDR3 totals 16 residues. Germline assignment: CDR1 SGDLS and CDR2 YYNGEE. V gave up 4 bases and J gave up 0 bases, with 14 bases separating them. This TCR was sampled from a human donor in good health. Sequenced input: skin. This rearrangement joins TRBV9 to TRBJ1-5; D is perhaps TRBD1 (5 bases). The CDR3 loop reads CASSPGVGASNQPQHF. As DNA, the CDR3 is TGTGCCAGCAGCCCAGGTGTAGGGGCTAGCAATCAGCCCCAGCATTTT.